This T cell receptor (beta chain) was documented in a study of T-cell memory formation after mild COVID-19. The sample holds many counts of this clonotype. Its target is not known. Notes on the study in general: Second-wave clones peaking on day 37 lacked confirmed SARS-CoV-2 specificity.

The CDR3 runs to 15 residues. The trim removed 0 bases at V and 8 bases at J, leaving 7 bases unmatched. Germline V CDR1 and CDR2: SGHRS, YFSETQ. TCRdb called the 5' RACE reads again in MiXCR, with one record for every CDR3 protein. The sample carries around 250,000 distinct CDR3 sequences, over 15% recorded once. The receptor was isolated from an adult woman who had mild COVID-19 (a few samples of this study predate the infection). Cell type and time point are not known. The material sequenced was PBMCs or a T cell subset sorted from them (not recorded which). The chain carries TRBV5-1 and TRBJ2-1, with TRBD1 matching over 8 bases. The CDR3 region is CASSLVPQGAYEQFF. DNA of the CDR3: TGCGCCAGCAGCTTGGTGCCCCAGGGGGCTTATGAGCAGTTCTTC.